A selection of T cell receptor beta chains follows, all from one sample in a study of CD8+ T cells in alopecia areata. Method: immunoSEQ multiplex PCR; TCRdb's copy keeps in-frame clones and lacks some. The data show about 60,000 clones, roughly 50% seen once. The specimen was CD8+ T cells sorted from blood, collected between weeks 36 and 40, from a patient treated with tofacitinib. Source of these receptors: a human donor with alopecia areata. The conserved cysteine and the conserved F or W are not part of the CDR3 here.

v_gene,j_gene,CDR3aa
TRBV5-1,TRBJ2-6,ASSPGDRGLSGANVLT
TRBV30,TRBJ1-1,AWSVLGMNTEAF
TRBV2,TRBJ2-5,ASSGTSGRAGETQY
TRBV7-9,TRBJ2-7,ASSSGTGVEEQY
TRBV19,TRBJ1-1,ASSIDPGSTEAF
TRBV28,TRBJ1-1,ASSPTGSPEAF
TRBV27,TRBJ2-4,ASATGFNQNIQY
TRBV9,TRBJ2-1,ASSAVAETTYNEQF
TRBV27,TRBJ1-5,ASSPRGAGQPQH
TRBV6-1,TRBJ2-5,ASSEYRGLGGETQY
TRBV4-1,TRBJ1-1,ASSQETGRMTEAF
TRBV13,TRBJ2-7,ASSAFIQGASYEQY
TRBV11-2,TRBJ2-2,ASSFGTGGRGELF
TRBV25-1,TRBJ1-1,ASSVSMNTEAF
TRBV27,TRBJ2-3,ASKNRGSTDTQY
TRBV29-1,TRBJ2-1,SVPASGSGVYNEQF
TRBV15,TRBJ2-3,ATSNSLADTQY
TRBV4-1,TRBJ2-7,ASSAPNSNEQY
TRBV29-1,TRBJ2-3,SVEAIVEDTQY
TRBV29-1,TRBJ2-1,SLLGRQNNEQF
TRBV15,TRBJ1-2,ATSWVGGYT
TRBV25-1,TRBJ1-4,ASTTGNNEKLF
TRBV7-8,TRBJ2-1,ASRTSGYVNEQF
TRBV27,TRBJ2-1,ASSWTGGYNEQF
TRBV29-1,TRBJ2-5,SVEWPLGPRETQY
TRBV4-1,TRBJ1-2,ASSQAQRSNYGYT
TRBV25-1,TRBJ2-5,ASSDWWYGRETQY
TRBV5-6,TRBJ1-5,ASSLGWGSNQPQH
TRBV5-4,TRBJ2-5,ASSQVALGTGGLGQY
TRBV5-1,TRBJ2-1,ASSASGTWNEQF